This TCR beta chain was retrieved from a study of OX40 agonist ivuxolimab in advanced cancers. The wider study: The treatment was a fully human IgG2 OX40 agonist, ivuxolimab. Treatment received earlier with anti-PD-1, anti-PD-L1 or anti-CTLA-4 agents was allowed, and 40% had some. Three dose-escalation patients had partial responses: one with hepatocellular carcinoma and two with cutaneous melanoma.

Sequencing was performed with immunoSEQ multiplex PCR; in TCRdb, only in-frame clones are kept and a portion is missing. The sample consists of about 70,000 clones, 85% to 90% of them appearing once. The CDR3 contains 13 residues. The germline V gene encodes CDR1 MNHNS and CDR2 SASEGT. V lost 7 bases, J lost 0 bases, and 9 bases lay in between. The sequencing used CD4+ or CD8+ T cells sorted from blood, collected in a trial of the OX40 agonist ivuxolimab. The rearrangement links TRBV6-1 to TRBJ1-1, with D uncertain. The source is an adult with an advanced solid tumor such as melanoma, head and neck, liver or kidney cancer. The CDR3 nucleotides read TGTGCCAGCACGAGGACCGTGAACACTGAAGCTTTCTTT. It is translated as CASTRTVNTEAFF.